The 13 T cell receptor beta chains below were found in one sample sequenced in a study of molecular identifiers for immune sequencing clone quantification. Using its own MiXCR run on the PCR reads, TCRdb lists one record per CDR3 protein. Here the sample spans 97,000 or so distinct CDR3 sequences, roughly 24% being singletons. The source material was naive CD8+ T cells from blood, with Jurkat cell RNA spiked in. Documented subset: FACS-sorted CD8+CD4-CCR7+CD45RA+ naive T cells. All receptors come from a human donor in good health. Some libraries in this study had Jurkat cell RNA spiked in.

In this sample, this clonotype turned up many times. V usage is TRBV29-1 and J usage is TRBJ2-7; D gene uncertain. CDR3 length: 13 residues. V lost 6 bases, J lost 0 bases, and 12 bases lay in between. Germline V gives CDR1 SQVTM, CDR2 ANQGSEA. This chain's CDR3 is CSVFRGSSYEQYF. The CDR3 DNA follows: TGCAGCGTCTTCCGAGGTAGCTCCTACGAGCAGTACTTC.

The rearrangement links TRBV15 to TRBJ1-1; D perhaps matches TRBD1 (6 bases). CDR3 size: 16 residues. Deletions cut 5 bases from V and 0 bases from J, with 16 bases between. The germline V gene encodes CDR1 LNHNV and CDR2 YYDKDF (reference sequence). CDR3 DNA: TGTGCCACCAGCGGACCGCGGGGGCTCATGAACACTGAAGCTTTCTTT. Amino acids: CATSGPRGLMNTEAFF.

The rearrangement links TRBV6-5 to TRBJ2-3; TRBD2 might be the D (7 bases). CDR3 length: 16 amino acids. Germline V CDR1 and CDR2: MNHEY, SVGAGI. Trimming cost V 6 bases and J 1 base, with 17 bases left between them. The CDR3 loop reads CASSRLTGGRTDTQYF. The CDR3 nucleotides are TGTGCCAGCAGCCGCCTAACGGGGGGCCGCACAGATACGCAGTATTTT.

This clonotype has a count of ten or more. The V call is TRBV29-1, the J call TRBJ2-7; 7 bases are a match to TRBD1. The CDR3 extends over 13 amino acids. Trimming took 5 bases from V and 2 from J; bases not matched to a gene: 6. Germline CDR1 and CDR2: SQVTM and ANQGSEA. The CDR3 loop reads CSVSGTATYEQYF. CDR3 DNA sequence: TGCAGCGTTTCCGGGACAGCCACCTACGAGCAGTACTTC.

In the case of this clonotype: Since the CDR3 does not end with the conserved phenylalanine or tryptophan, this likely comes from a read error. The chain couples TRBV27 to TRBJ1-1; TRBD1 aligns across 7 bases. V dropped 5 bases and J dropped 6; count of bases not matched to a gene: 9. The CDR3 covers 14 residues. The V gene's germline CDR1 is MNHEY and CDR2 SMNVEV (reference sequence). This CDR3 reads CASSLDRALPEAFL. The CDR3 DNA sequence: TGTGCCAGCAGTCTTGACAGGGCTTTACCTGAAGCTTTCCTT.

Points on this clonotype: Since a much larger clone is just one base distant, this may be a read error. This chain uses TRBV9 with TRBJ1-1; D not certain. V was cut by 0 bases and J by 6 bases, with 9 bases left in between. Germline V CDR1 and CDR2: SGDLS, YYNGEE. The CDR3 runs 13 residues. In DNA form, the CDR3 reads TGTGCCAGCAGCGTAGAGGGCCACGCTGAAGCTTTCTTT. It encodes CASSVEGHAEAFF. The full variable domain, with the rest looked up from reference TRBV9 and TRBJ1-1, is DSGVTQTPKHLITATGQRVTLRCSPRSGDLSVYWYQQSLDQGLQFLIQYYNGEERAKGNILERFSAQQFPDLHSELNLSSLELGDSALYFCASSVEGHAEAFFGQGTRLTVV.

Notes on this clonotype: Given a much more abundant clone one base away, this may be a read error. The gene calls are TRBV6-5 and TRBJ2-1, with D tentatively TRBD2 (7 bases). Trimming removed 2 bases from V and 12 bases from J, with 17 bases in between. Germline V gene sequence: CDR1 MNHEY, CDR2 SVGAGI. The CDR3 sequence is 14 residues long. CDR3 protein: CASSYGGATHVQFF. The CDR3, as DNA: TGTGCCAGCAGTTACGGGGGGGCAACCCATGTGCAGTTCTTC.

Ten or more counts support this clonotype. V usage is TRBV5-6 and J usage is TRBJ2-3; the D is unclear. The CDR3 is made up of 17 amino acids. V was pared by 5 bases and J by 5 bases, with 24 bases between. Germline V lookup: CDR1 SGHDT, CDR2 YYEEEE. CDR3 sequence reads: CASRPKPDPSFRDTQYF. The CDR3 DNA is TGTGCCAGCAGGCCCAAACCGGACCCCTCCTTCCGAGATACGCAGTATTTT. The full variable domain, in which reference TRBV5-6 and TRBJ2-3 provide the parts outside the CDR3, is DAGVTQSPTHLIKTRGQQVTLRCSPKSGHDTVSWYQQALGQGPQFIFQYYEEEERQRGNFPDRFSGHQFPNYSSELNVNALLLGDSALYLCASRPKPDPSFRDTQYFGPGTRLTVL.

Only a few counts were recorded for this clonotype. The chain combines TRBV4-1 with TRBJ2-1; weak D call: TRBD1 (6 bases). Trimming pared 0 bases from V and 0 bases from J, leaving 12 bases between. The CDR3 length is 17 residues. The V gene's germline CDR1 is MGHRA and CDR2 YSYEKL. The CDR3, as DNA: TGCGCCAGCAGCCAAGATGTTGGACAGAGCTCCTACAATGAGCAGTTCTTC. This codes for CASSQDVGQSSYNEQFF.

A remark on this clonotype: Given a much more abundant clone one base away, this may be a read error. This CDR3 fails to terminate in the conserved phenylalanine or tryptophan, so it likely reflects a read error. CDR3 sequence: CASSWSSYEQYL. The CDR3 DNA reads TGTGCCAGCAGTTGGAGCTCCTACGAGCAGTACTTA. The genes are TRBV28 and TRBJ2-7; D unresolved. V was cut by 4 bases and J by 0 bases, with 4 bases left in between. CDR3 length equals 12 residues. Germline V lookup: CDR1 MDHEN, CDR2 SYDVKM.

V and J are TRBV7-9 and TRBJ2-7, with D hard to call. V was clipped by 5 bases and J by 1 base, with 12 bases between them. Germline CDR1 and CDR2: SEHNR and FQNEAQ (reference sequence). The CDR3 has 14 residues. CDR3 coding DNA: TGTGCCAGCAGCCCCATTTGGGATTCCTACGAGCAGTACTTC. This translates into CASSPIWDSYEQYF.

This clonotype was counted many times. CDR3 region: CASSFVSGELFF. CDR3 DNA: TGTGCCAGCAGTTTTGTATCTGGGGAGCTGTTTTTT. This chain connects TRBV27 to TRBJ2-2; D gene ambiguous. Between the trimmed V and J ends, which lost 3 bases and 8 bases, there was a span of 7 bases. The CDR3 consists of 12 residues. Germline V gene sequence: CDR1 MNHEY, CDR2 SMNVEV (reference sequence).

This clonotype showed up many times. The chain employs TRBV4-2 and TRBJ2-5, with D possibly matching TRBD2 (5 bases). The CDR3 consists of 13 residues. V was clipped by 0 bases and J by 3 bases, with 5 bases between them. The germline CDR1 and CDR2 sequences are LGHNA and YNFKEQ. The CDR3 DNA sequence: TGTGCCAGCAGCCAAGAGAGGGAAGAGACCCAGTACTTC. Protein product: CASSQEREETQYF.